The 13 T cell receptor beta chains listed next were all sequenced from one sample in a study of OX40 agonist ivuxolimab in advanced cancers. Sequencing was performed with immunoSEQ multiplex PCR; in TCRdb, only in-frame clones are kept and a portion is missing. The profile shows approximately 53,000 clones, 90% to 95% of them singletons. Source: CD4+ or CD8+ T cells sorted from blood, taken in a trial of the OX40 agonist ivuxolimab. These receptors originate from an adult with an advanced solid tumor such as melanoma, head and neck, liver or kidney cancer.

The rearrangement uses TRBV19 and TRBJ2-7; 12 positions agree with TRBD2. The length of the CDR3 is 17 residues. V lost 3 bases, J lost 7 bases, and 13 bases stayed unmatched. Germline lookup yields CDR1 LNHDA and CDR2 SQIVND (reference sequence). This CDR3 reads CASSIGLALAGGREQYF. CDR3 nucleotide sequence: TGTGCCAGTAGTATTGGGTTGGCACTAGCGGGAGGAAGGGAGCAGTACTTC.

The gene calls are TRBV7-6 and TRBJ2-1; 7 bases are a match to TRBD1. With 1 base clipped from V and 0 bases from J, the junction kept 12 bases outside the gene matches. Germline V CDR1 and CDR2: SGHVS, FNYEAQ. The CDR3 totals 19 residues. The DNA of the CDR3 is TGTGCCAGCAGCTTAGACGGACAGGAGTCTTACCTCTCCTACAATGAGCAGTTCTTC. Its translation: CASSLDGQESYLSYNEQFF.

This clone was picked up one time. The V call is TRBV5-5, the J call TRBJ1-5; possibly TRBD1 for D (5 bases). Trimming took off 1 base at V and 6 bases at J, with 20 bases between the two ends. The CDR3 extends over 17 amino acids. Germline CDR1 and CDR2: SGHKS and YYEKEE (reference sequence). The CDR3 loop reads CASSLQLRQSVVQPQHF. DNA for the CDR3: TGTGCCAGCAGCTTGCAACTCCGACAGTCCGTCGTTCAGCCCCAGCATTTT.

The chain employs TRBV5-1 and TRBJ1-5, with D perhaps matching TRBD1 (5 bases). CDR3 length: 14 residues. Germline V gives CDR1 SGHRS, CDR2 YFSETQ. With 0 bases removed from V and 7 bases from J, the gap between germline ends came to 11 bases. CDR3 loop: CASSLGGVSQPQHF. The CDR3 bases are TGCGCCAGCAGCTTGGGAGGGGTCAGCCAGCCCCAGCATTTT.

The chain recombines TRBV29-1 with TRBJ2-7, with a tentative D call TRBD1 (5 bases). This CDR3 has 13 residues. The germline CDR1 and CDR2 sequences are SQVTM and ANQGSEA. Trimming removed 5 bases from V and 4 bases from J, with 15 bases in between. CDR3 residues: CSVLPKDTYEQYF. The DNA of the CDR3 is TGCAGCGTTCTCCCCAAGGACACGTACGAGCAGTACTTC.

The rearrangement links TRBV7-6 to TRBJ2-7; 10 positions match TRBD1. Germline CDR1 and CDR2: SGHVS and FNYEAQ. The CDR3 is made up of 15 amino acids. Unmatched junction bases numbered 5, after V lost 1 base and J lost 5 bases. CDR3 nucleotides: TGTGCCAGCAGCTTAGATGTGGGACAGGGGAACGAGCAGTACTTC. This translates into CASSLDVGQGNEQYF.

CDR3 coding DNA: TGTGCCAGCAGCCCTTTTTACATTGTGGGGACTAGTGATGTTGCAGTGGGGCCCTACGAGCAGTACTTC. Translated: CASSPFYIVGTSDVAVGPYEQYF. V and J are TRBV27 and TRBJ2-7; 8 bases are a match to TRBD2. With V trimmed by 6 bases and J by 2 bases, 33 bases remained unmatched. This CDR3 region has 23 residues. Germline lookup yields CDR1 MNHEY and CDR2 SMNVEV (reference sequence).

The chain joins TRBV27 to TRBJ2-2, with 8 nucleotides matching TRBD2. The J segment lost 4 bases and the V segment lost 0 bases, leaving 13 bases of the junction unmatched. The CDR3 has 19 residues. Looked up from germline, CDR1 is MNHEY and CDR2 is SMNVEV (reference sequence). The DNA for the CDR3 is TGTGCCAGCAGTTTATCTCAAGCGGGGGCGGTAGGGTTCACCGGGGAGCTGTTTTTT. Translation gives CASSLSQAGAVGFTGELFF.

The chain recombines TRBV28 with TRBJ2-2; D is unclear. V shed 8 bases and J shed 2 bases, with 15 bases lying between them. The CDR3 length is 15 residues. CDR1 is MDHEN and CDR2 is SYDVKM in the germline V gene. CDR3: CASLLMTDNTGELFF. For the CDR3, the DNA is TGTGCCAGCCTATTAATGACGGATAACACCGGGGAGCTGTTTTTT.

The rearrangement uses TRBV28 and TRBJ1-4; possible D gene TRBD1, 6 bases. CDR1 is MDHEN and CDR2 is SYDVKM in the germline V gene. The length of the CDR3 is 15 residues. V was trimmed by 4 bases and J by 3 bases, leaving 12 bases between them. The CDR3, as DNA: TGTGCCAGCAGTTCCGGGGGCGGGTCTAATGAAAAACTGTTTTTT. This encodes CASSSGGGSNEKLFF.

The V gene is TRBV6-1, the J gene TRBJ1-2; D unresolved. Per the germline V gene, CDR1 is MNHNS and CDR2 is SASEGT. The CDR3 is 15 amino acids. Trimming shortened V by 3 bases and J by 4 bases, and 15 bases separated the two germline ends. Here the CDR3 reads CASSDQRPDPYGYTF. In nucleotides, the CDR3 is TGTGCCAGCAGTGATCAGCGACCGGACCCCTATGGCTACACCTTC.

This chain uses TRBV6-1 with TRBJ2-2; D ambiguous. CDR1 and CDR2 from the germline V gene are MNHNS and SASEGT. The V and J ends lost 5 bases and 4 bases respectively, with 14 bases between them. The CDR3 is 15 amino acids. CDR3 in amino acids: CASSLYRQVTGELFF. CDR3 sequence (DNA): TGTGCCAGCAGTCTTTATAGACAAGTCACCGGGGAGCTGTTTTTT.

The chain employs TRBV6-6 and TRBJ2-7; D uncertain. The V and J ends lost 0 bases and 1 base respectively, with 4 bases between them. The CDR3 covers 13 residues. Per the germline V gene, CDR1 is MNHNY and CDR2 is SVGAGI (reference sequence). The CDR3 protein is CASSYSRSYEQYF. DNA for the CDR3: TGTGCCAGCAGTTACTCACGGTCCTACGAGCAGTACTTC.